This T cell receptor beta chain was recovered during a study of control samples from healthy donors and cancer patients. From germline, CDR1 is MNHEY and CDR2 SMNVEV (reference sequence). The junction had 6 bases not matched to a gene; V was cut back by 0 bases and J by 4 bases. The CDR3 covers 15 residues. Assay used: immunoSEQ multiplex PCR; TCRdb lists only in-frame clones, some missing. The sample includes over 15,000 clones, around 86% seen only once; the top ten take roughly 11%. Sequencing input: PBMCs. This clonotype originated in a woman aged 65 to 85 with colorectal cancer. The rearrangement links TRBV27 to TRBJ2-7; 7 bases are a match to TRBD2. This CDR3 reads CASSLSAGAEYEQYF. CDR3 DNA: TGTGCCAGCAGTTTATCGGCGGGAGCGGAATACGAGCAGTACTTC.